The table lists the clone carrying this T cell receptor (beta chain) with many counts. What it binds is not known. The sample is drawn from a study of prognosis after radiotherapy for stage I lung cancer. The overall study: The 10 to 15 male and more than five female patients were aged 53 to 84, median around 74 years. After radiotherapy, distant metastases were seen in four patients (median about 7 months), and no significant progression was seen in over 13.

Overall study findings and caveats: The question of whether the expanded TCR clones were tumor-specific was not determined.

This CDR3 has 17 residues. Germline loops: CDR1 MNHEY, CDR2 SVGEGT. V was pared by 2 bases and J by 4 bases, with 13 bases of the junction left unmatched. From genomic DNA, TCR beta CDR3 was amplified by two-round multiplex PCR. The authors ran first-round PCR with primers specific to each TRBV and TRBJ gene. Universal primers were used in the second PCR round. TCRdb independently ran MiXCR on the multiplex PCR reads; one entry per CDR3 protein. Among tens of thousands of distinct CDR3 sequences listed, around 41% were seen once. V is TRBV6-2 or TRBV6-3 and J is TRBJ2-5; 7 bases are shared with TRBD1. This sample comprised PBMCs, obtained before or after stereotactic body radiation therapy (not recorded which). The origin of this receptor is a donor of 50 years or more with non-small cell lung cancer. CDR3 in amino acids: CASSYHRSDRLGETQYF. CDR3 bases: TGTGCCAGCAGTTACCATAGATCGGACAGGTTGGGAGAGACCCAGTACTTC.